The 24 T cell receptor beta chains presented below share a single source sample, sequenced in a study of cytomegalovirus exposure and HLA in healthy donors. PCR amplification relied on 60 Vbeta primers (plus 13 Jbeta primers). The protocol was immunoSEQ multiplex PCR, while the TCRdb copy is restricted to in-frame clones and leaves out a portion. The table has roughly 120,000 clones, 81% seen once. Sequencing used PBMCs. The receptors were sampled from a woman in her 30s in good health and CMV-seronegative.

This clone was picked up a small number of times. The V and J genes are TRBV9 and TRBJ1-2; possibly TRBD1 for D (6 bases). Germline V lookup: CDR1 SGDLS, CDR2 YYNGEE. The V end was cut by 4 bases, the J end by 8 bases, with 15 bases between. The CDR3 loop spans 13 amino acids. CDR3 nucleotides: TGTGCCAGCAGCTCCAGACAGGTCCAAGGCTACACCTTC. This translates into CASSSRQVQGYTF.

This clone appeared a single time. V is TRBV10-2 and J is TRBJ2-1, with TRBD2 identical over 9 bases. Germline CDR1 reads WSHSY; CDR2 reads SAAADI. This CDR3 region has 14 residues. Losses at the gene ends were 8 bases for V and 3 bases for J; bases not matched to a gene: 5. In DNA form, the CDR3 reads TGCGCCAGCCGAGCGGGAGGAAGCTACAATGAGCAGTTCTTC. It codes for CASRAGGSYNEQFF.

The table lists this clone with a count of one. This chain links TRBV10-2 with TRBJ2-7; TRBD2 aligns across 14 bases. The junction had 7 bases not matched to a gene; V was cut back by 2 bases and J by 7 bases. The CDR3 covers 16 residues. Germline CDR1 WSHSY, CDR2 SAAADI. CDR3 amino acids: CASSEVGLAGDGEQYF. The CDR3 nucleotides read TGCGCCAGCAGTGAGGTGGGACTAGCGGGAGATGGGGAGCAGTACTTC.

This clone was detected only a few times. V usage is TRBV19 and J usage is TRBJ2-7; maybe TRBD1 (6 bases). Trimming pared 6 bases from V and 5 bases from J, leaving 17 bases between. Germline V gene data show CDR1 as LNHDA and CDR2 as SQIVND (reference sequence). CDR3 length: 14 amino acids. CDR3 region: CASSLQGRAHEQYF. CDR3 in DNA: TGTGCCAGTAGCCTACAGGGTCGGGCCCACGAGCAGTACTTC.

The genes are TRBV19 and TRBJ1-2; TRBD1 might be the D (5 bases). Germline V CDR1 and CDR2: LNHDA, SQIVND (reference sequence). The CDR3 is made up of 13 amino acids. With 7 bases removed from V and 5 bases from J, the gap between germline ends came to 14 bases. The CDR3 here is CASTSDRGYGYTF. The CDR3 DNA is TGTGCCAGTACCTCGGACCGGGGGTATGGCTACACCTTC. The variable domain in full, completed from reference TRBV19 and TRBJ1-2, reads DGGITQSPKYLFRKEGQNVTLSCEQNLNHDAMYWYRQDPGQGLRLIYYSQIVNDFQKGDIAEGYSVSREKKESFPLTVTSAQKNPTAFYLCASTSDRGYGYTFGSGTRLTVV.

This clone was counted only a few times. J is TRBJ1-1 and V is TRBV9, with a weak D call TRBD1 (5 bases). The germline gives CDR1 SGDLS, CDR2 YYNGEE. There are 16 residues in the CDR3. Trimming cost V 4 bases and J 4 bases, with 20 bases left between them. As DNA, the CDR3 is TGTGCCAGCAGCCCGCCCCGGGGGGGGGTGAGCACTGAAGCTTTCTTT. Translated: CASSPPRGGVSTEAFF.

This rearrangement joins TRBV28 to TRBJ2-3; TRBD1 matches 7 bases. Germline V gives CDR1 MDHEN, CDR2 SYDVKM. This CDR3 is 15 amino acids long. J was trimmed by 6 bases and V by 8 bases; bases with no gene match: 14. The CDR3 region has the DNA TGTGCCAGCCTCCACCGGGACAGCCTTCGGGATACGCAGTATTTT. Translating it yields CASLHRDSLRDTQYF.

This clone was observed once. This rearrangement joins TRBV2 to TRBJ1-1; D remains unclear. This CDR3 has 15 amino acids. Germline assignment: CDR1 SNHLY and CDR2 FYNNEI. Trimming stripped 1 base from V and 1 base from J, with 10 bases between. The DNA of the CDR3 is TGTGCCAGCAGTGAAGAGCACAGAGAGAACACTGAAGCTTTCTTT. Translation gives CASSEEHRENTEAFF.

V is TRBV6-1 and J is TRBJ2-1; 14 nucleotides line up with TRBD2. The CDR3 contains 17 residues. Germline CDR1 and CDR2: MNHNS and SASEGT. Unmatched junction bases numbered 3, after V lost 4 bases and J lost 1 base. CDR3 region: CASSGLAGGVSYNEQFF. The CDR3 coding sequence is TGTGCCAGCAGTGGACTAGCGGGAGGGGTATCCTACAATGAGCAGTTCTTC.

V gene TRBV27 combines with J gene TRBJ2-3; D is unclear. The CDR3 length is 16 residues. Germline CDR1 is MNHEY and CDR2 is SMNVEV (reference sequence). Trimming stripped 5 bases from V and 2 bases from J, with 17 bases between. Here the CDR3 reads CASSPRMSANTDTQYF. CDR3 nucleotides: TGTGCCAGCAGTCCCCGGATGAGCGCCAACACAGATACGCAGTATTTT.

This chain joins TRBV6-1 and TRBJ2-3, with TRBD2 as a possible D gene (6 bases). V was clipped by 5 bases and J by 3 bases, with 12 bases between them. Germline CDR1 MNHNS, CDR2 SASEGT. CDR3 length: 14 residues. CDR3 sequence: CASSLEGRTDTQYF. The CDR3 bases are TGTGCCAGCAGTCTGGAGGGGAGGACAGATACGCAGTATTTT.

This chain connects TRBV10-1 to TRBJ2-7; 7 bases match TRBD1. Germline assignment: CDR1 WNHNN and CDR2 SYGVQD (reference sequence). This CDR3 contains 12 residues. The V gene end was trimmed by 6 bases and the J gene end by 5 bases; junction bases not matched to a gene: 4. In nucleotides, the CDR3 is TGCGCCAGCAGGAAAGGGGGCCACGAGCAGTACTTC. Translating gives CASRKGGHEQYF.

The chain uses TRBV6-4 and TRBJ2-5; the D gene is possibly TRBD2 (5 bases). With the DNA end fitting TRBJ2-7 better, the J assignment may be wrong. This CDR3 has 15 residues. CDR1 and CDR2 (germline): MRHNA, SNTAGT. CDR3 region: CASSDPFTSSYEQYF. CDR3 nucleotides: TGTGCCAGCAGTGACCCCTTTACTAGCTCCTACGAGCAGTACTTC.

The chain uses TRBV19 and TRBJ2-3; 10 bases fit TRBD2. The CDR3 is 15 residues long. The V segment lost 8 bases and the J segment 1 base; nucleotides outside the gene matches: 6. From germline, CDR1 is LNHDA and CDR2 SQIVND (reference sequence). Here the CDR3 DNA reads TGTGCCAGTGGGGAGACTAGCGGGCGCACAGATACGCAGTATTTT. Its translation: CASGETSGRTDTQYF.

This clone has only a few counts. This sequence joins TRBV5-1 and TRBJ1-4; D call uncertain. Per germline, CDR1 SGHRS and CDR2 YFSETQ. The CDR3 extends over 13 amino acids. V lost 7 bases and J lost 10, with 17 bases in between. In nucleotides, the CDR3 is TGCGCCAGCCCGGTGGCCGGTCGGGGAAAACTGTTTTTT. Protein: CASPVAGRGKLFF.

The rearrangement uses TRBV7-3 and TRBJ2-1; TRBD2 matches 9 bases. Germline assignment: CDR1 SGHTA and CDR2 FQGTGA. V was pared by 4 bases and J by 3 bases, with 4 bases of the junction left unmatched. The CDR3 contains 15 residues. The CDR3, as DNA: TGTGCCAGCAGCTCCTATAGCGGGAGCTACAATGAGCAGTTCTTC. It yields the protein CASSSYSGSYNEQFF.

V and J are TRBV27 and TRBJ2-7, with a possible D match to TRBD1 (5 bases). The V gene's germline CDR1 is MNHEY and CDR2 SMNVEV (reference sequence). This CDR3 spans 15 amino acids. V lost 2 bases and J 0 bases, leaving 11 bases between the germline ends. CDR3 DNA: TGTGCCAGCAGTTTAAAGGGTGGGGCCTCCTACGAGCAGTACTTC. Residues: CASSLKGGASYEQYF.

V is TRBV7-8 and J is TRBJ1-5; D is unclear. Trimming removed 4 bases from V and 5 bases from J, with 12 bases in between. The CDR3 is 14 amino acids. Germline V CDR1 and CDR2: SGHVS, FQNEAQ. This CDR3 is CASSSKPGDQPQHF. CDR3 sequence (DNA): TGTGCCAGCAGCTCGAAACCGGGTGATCAGCCCCAGCATTTT.

In nucleotides, the CDR3 is TGTGCCACCAGCAGATTCCATTTTCAGACTAGCGTCCCCAATGAGCAGTTCTTC. Translated: CATSRFHFQTSVPNEQFF. The chain links TRBV15 to TRBJ2-1; TRBD2 agrees at 8 bases. After removal of 2 bases from V and 6 bases from J, the junction contained 15 bases not matched to a gene. The CDR3 is 18 amino acids. Per germline, CDR1 LNHNV and CDR2 YYDKDF (reference sequence).

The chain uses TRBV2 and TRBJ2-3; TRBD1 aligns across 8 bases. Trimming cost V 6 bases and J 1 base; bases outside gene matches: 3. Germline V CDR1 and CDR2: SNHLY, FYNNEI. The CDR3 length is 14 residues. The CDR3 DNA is TGTGCCAGCAGGGCGACAGGGGGCACAGATACGCAGTATTTT. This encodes CASRATGGTDTQYF.

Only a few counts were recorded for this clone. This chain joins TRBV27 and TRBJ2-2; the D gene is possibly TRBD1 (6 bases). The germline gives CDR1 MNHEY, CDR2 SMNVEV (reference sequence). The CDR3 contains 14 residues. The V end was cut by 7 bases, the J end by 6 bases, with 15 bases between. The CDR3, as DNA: TGTGCCAGCAACCCGGCAGGGGCGGCCGGGGAGCTGTTTTTT. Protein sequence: CASNPAGAAGELFF.

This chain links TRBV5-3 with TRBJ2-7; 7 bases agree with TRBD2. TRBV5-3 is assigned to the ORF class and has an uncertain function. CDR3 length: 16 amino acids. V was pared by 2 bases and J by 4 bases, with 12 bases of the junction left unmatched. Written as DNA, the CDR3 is TGTGCCAGAAGCTTCATAATCTGGCTAGCGGAGTACGAGCAGTACTTC. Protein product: CARSFIIWLAEYEQYF.

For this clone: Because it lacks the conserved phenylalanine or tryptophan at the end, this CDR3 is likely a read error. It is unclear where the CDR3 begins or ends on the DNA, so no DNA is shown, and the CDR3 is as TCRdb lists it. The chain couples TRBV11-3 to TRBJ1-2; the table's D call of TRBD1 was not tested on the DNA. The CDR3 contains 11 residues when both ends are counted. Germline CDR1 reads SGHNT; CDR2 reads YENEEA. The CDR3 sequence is CASSFSRQTLS.

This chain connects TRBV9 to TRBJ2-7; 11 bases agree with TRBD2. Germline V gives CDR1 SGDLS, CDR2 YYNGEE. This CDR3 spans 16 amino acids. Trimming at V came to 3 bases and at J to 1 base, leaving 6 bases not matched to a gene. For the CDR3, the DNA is TGTGCCAGCAGCGGACCCGGGACTAGCGGATCCTACGAGCAGTACTTC. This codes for CASSGPGTSGSYEQYF.